The source of this TCR beta chain is a study of PD-L1 blockade in urothelial cancer. The templates were synthetic TCR analogs, and they were spiked into each PCR. Data came from immunoSEQ multiplex PCR; TCRdb stores just in-frame clones and leaves some out. Of under 70,000 clones in the sample, about 85% were seen once. Deletions cut 0 bases from V and 6 bases from J, with 9 bases between. Germline CDR1 SGHRS, CDR2 YFSETQ. The CDR3 contains 14 residues. Time point: pretreatment peripheral blood. The sequenced sample was PBMCs, obtained around atezolizumab (anti-PD-L1) treatment. This TCR came from a man aged 65 to 85 with urothelial cancer. J is TRBJ1-4 and V is TRBV5-1; no clear D. The CDR3 DNA reads TGCGCCAGCAGCTTGGGGGAGTTCGATGAAAAACTGTTTTTT. It is translated as CASSLGEFDEKLFF.